The 18 T cell receptor beta chains listed next were all sequenced from one sample in a study of cytomegalovirus exposure and HLA in healthy donors. The PCR made use of 60 Vbeta and 13 Jbeta primers. The method was immunoSEQ multiplex PCR; TCRdb's version includes in-frame clones alone and lacks a portion of them. The data hold over 80,000 clones, with roughly four fifths observed a single time. Sequenced material: PBMCs. Receptor source: a man aged 35-49 years in good health and CMV-seronegative.

This rearrangement joins TRBV6-1 to TRBJ1-1; 7 bases map to TRBD1. The V gene's germline CDR1 is MNHNS and CDR2 SASEGT. V gave up 3 bases and J gave up 5 bases; unmatched junction bases: 6. This CDR3 is built from 14 residues. The chain's CDR3 is CASSDPGGSTEAFF. The CDR3 DNA follows: TGTGCCAGCAGTGACCCAGGGGGTAGTACTGAAGCTTTCTTT.

The CDR3 is CASRRQGGAFF. The CDR3 DNA is TGTGCCAGCAGAAGACAGGGAGGCGCTTTCTTT. The chain is built from TRBV7-2 and TRBJ1-1, with 7 bases aligning to TRBD1. CDR3 length: 11 residues. The germline gives CDR1 SGHTA, CDR2 FQGNSA. V shed 6 bases, J shed 11 bases, and the junction held 6 bases outside the gene matches.

This clone was detected once. The rearrangement uses TRBV15 and TRBJ2-5, with 11 bases that match TRBD2. Losses at the gene ends were 1 base for V and 5 bases for J; bases not matched to a gene: 3. This CDR3 has 15 amino acids. Germline CDR1 LNHNV, CDR2 YYDKDF (reference sequence). The CDR3 loop reads CATSRVAGGQETQYF. The CDR3, as DNA: TGTGCCACCAGCAGAGTAGCGGGGGGGCAGGAGACCCAGTACTTC.

DNA of the CDR3: TGCGCCAGCAGCCTAACAGGGCCCGGGCCAGATACGCAGTATTTT. Amino acids: CASSLTGPGPDTQYF. The chain employs TRBV4-3 and TRBJ2-3; maybe TRBD1 (6 bases). The CDR3 runs to 15 residues. CDR1 and CDR2 (germline): LGHNA, YSLEER. The V and J ends lost 4 bases and 4 bases respectively, with 15 bases between them.

The rearrangement links TRBV5-1 to TRBJ1-6; D remains ambiguous. The CDR3 totals 15 residues. The germline gives CDR1 SGHRS, CDR2 YFSETQ. V shed 6 bases and J shed 3 bases, with 13 bases lying between them. CDR3: CASTGGRDYNSPLHF. For the CDR3, the DNA is TGCGCCAGCACGGGAGGTCGAGACTATAATTCACCCCTCCACTTT.

This chain uses TRBV15 with TRBJ2-1; 9 bases align to TRBD2. CDR1 and CDR2 (germline): LNHNV, YYDKDF (reference sequence). This CDR3 region has 16 residues. V was pared by 5 bases and J by 7 bases, with 12 bases of the junction left unmatched. CDR3 residues: CATSGGGASGANEQFF. In DNA form, the CDR3 reads TGTGCCACCAGCGGAGGGGGGGCTAGCGGGGCAAATGAGCAGTTCTTC. The full variable domain, its missing parts supplied by reference TRBV15 and TRBJ2-1, is DAMVIQNPRYQVTQFGKPVTLSCSQTLNHNVMYWYQQKSSQAPKLLFHYYDKDFNNEADTPDNFQSRRPNTSFCFLDIRSPGLGDTAMYLCATSGGGASGANEQFFGPGTRLTVL.

The chain is built from TRBV4-1 and TRBJ2-3; TRBD1 might be the D (6 bases). CDR3 length: 15 residues. V was shortened by 1 base and J by 1 base, with 9 bases between the two germline ends. The germline gives CDR1 MGHRA, CDR2 YSYEKL. The CDR3 DNA follows: TGCGCCAGCAGCCAAGGGGGGCGAGGCACAGATACGCAGTATTTT. Translated, it gives CASSQGGRGTDTQYF.

V is TRBV7-8 and J is TRBJ2-6; D may be TRBD2 (5 bases). CDR3 length: 16 amino acids. Between the trimmed V and J ends, which lost 5 bases and 1 base, there was a span of 12 bases. CDR1 and CDR2 (germline): SGHVS, FQNEAQ. The CDR3 DNA sequence: TGTGCCAGCAGCCTAGGACGGACTTCTGGGGCCAACGTCCTGACTTTC. Protein product: CASSLGRTSGANVLTF.

This clone was counted only a few times. V is TRBV7-6 and J is TRBJ2-7; perhaps TRBD1 as D (6 bases). CDR3 size: 16 residues. V lost 5 bases and J 3 bases, leaving 20 bases between the germline ends. Germline V lookup: CDR1 SGHVS, CDR2 FNYEAQ. The CDR3 DNA follows: TGTGCCAGCAGCCTAGTGTCTATTGGGACATACTACGAGCAGTACTTC. Its protein is CASSLVSIGTYYEQYF. Combining the CDR3 with reference TRBV7-6 and TRBJ2-7 gives the whole variable domain GAGVSQSPRYKVTKRGQDVALRCDPISGHVSLYWYRQALGQGPEFLTYFNYEAQQDKSGLPNDRFSAERPEGSISTLTIQRTEQRDSAMYRCASSLVSIGTYYEQYFGPGTRLTVT.

V gene TRBV30 combines with J gene TRBJ2-1, with a tentative D call TRBD2 (6 bases). Per the germline V gene, CDR1 is GTSNPN and CDR2 is SVGIG (reference sequence). The ends were cut back, 2 bases at V and 9 bases at J, with 17 bases in the middle. The CDR3 length is 14 residues. Here the CDR3 reads CAWSSIAGTGEQFF. The CDR3 nucleotides read TGTGCCTGGAGTAGTATCGCGGGGACGGGTGAGCAGTTCTTC.

This clone was picked up one time. The chain uses TRBV5-4 and TRBJ2-1; TRBD2 agrees at 8 bases. V gave up 0 bases and J gave up 9 bases; unmatched junction bases: 5. This CDR3 spans 14 amino acids. Germline V gene sequence: CDR1 SGHNT, CDR2 YYREEE (reference sequence). The CDR3 region is CASSLAGAGGEQFF. The CDR3 coding sequence is TGTGCCAGCAGCTTGGCGGGGGCGGGGGGTGAGCAGTTCTTC.

About this clone itself: Other DNA sequences in this specimen translate into the identical CDR3. The rearrangement uses TRBV7-7 and TRBJ2-1, with 8 bases lining up with TRBD1. Trimming at V came to 4 bases and at J to 6 bases, leaving 2 bases not matched to a gene. The CDR3 loop spans 13 amino acids. CDR1 SSHAT and CDR2 FNYEAQ come from the germline V gene (reference sequence). The CDR3 reads CASSSDRGNEQFF. CDR3 in DNA: TGTGCCAGCAGCTCTGACAGGGGCAATGAGCAGTTCTTC.

This sequence joins TRBV5-8 and TRBJ1-2; 8 nucleotides line up with TRBD1. The germline gives CDR1 SGHTS, CDR2 YDEGEE. This CDR3 comprises 12 residues. After removal of 4 bases from V and 5 bases from J, the junction contained 1 base not matched to a gene. The CDR3 region is CASSGQGYGYTF. The CDR3 DNA sequence: TGTGCCAGCAGCGGACAGGGTTATGGCTACACCTTC.

The chain recombines TRBV6-1 with TRBJ1-5; perhaps TRBD1 as D (6 bases). The CDR3 has 14 amino acids. V was shortened by 5 bases and J by 6 bases, with 14 bases between the two germline ends. Germline loops: CDR1 MNHNS, CDR2 SASEGT. CDR3 DNA sequence: TGTGCCAGCAGTAGTGGACAGCTTGTTCAGCCCCAGCATTTT. It encodes CASSSGQLVQPQHF.

This sequence joins TRBV27 and TRBJ1-1; maybe TRBD1 (5 bases). Trimming left V 2 bases short and J 5 bases short, with 15 bases between. CDR3 length: 15 residues. Germline values: CDR1 MNHEY, CDR2 SMNVEV (reference sequence). CDR3 nucleotide sequence: TGTGCCAGCAGTTTAGGTCCGGGGGGTGCTACTGAAGCTTTCTTT. It specifies CASSLGPGGATEAFF.

J is TRBJ1-1 and V is TRBV28, with 9 bases aligning to TRBD1. V lost 4 bases, J lost 5 bases, and 5 bases stayed unmatched. Germline V gene data show CDR1 as MDHEN and CDR2 as SYDVKM. The CDR3 consists of 14 residues. CDR3 bases: TGTGCCAGCAGTTCGAATGACAGGGGGACTGAAGCTTTCTTT. As protein: CASSSNDRGTEAFF.

V usage is TRBV9 and J usage is TRBJ1-1, with D possibly matching TRBD1 (5 bases). The V end lost 0 bases, the J end lost 3 bases, and 9 bases lay between the germline ends. CDR1 SGDLS and CDR2 YYNGEE come from the germline V gene. This CDR3 comprises 14 residues. The CDR3 loop is CASSVAPGDTEAFF. Here the CDR3 DNA reads TGTGCCAGCAGCGTAGCGCCGGGGGACACTGAAGCTTTCTTT. Filled out from reference TRBV9 and TRBJ1-1, the complete variable domain reads DSGVTQTPKHLITATGQRVTLRCSPRSGDLSVYWYQQSLDQGLQFLIQYYNGEERAKGNILERFSAQQFPDLHSELNLSSLELGDSALYFCASSVAPGDTEAFFGQGTRLTVV.

V gene TRBV9 combines with J gene TRBJ2-1; D is possibly TRBD2 (6 bases). The germline CDR1 and CDR2 sequences are SGDLS and YYNGEE. This CDR3 region has 14 residues. V dropped 4 bases and J dropped 5 bases, with 13 bases sitting between them. CDR3 amino acids: CASSLSSVHNEQFF. In DNA, the CDR3 is TGTGCCAGCAGCCTTTCTAGCGTTCACAATGAGCAGTTCTTC. Drawing the rest from reference TRBV9 and TRBJ2-1, the complete variable domain is DSGVTQTPKHLITATGQRVTLRCSPRSGDLSVYWYQQSLDQGLQFLIQYYNGEERAKGNILERFSAQQFPDLHSELNLSSLELGDSALYFCASSLSSVHNEQFFGPGTRLTVL.